This T cell receptor beta chain is drawn from a study of blood T cells in healthy people across ages. Primed by a sample-barcoded 5' primer and a J-beta primer mix, a second PCR proceeded for 7 to 11 cycles. TCRdb re-called the 5' RACE reads through MiXCR, storing one row per CDR3 protein. The table records just under 900,000 distinct CDR3 sequences, 29% of them present only once. CDR3 length: 13 residues. V lost 6 bases and J 7 bases, leaving 15 bases between the germline ends. Each individual donor underwent a draw of approximately 10 milliliters of peripheral blood. Isolation recovered at least 7 million PBMCs from every sample.

The chain carries TRBV12-3 or TRBV12-4 and TRBJ1-1; D may be TRBD1 (6 bases). This TCR derives from a woman at least 80 years old in good health. Sequences were obtained from blood. The chain's CDR3 is CASSLGGPGEAFF. For the CDR3, the DNA is TGTGCCAGCAGCCTGGGGGGGCCTGGTGAAGCTTTCTTT.